These T cell receptor beta chains were read from a single sample in a study of Tregs in tolerant kidney transplant recipients. Profiled with immunoSEQ multiplex PCR; TCRdb holds only in-frame clones, not every one. The sample has about 120,000 clones, 85% to 95% seen once. Sequences were obtained from CD4+ T cells from blood. These receptors all come from a human donor in good health. Each CDR3 is given with its conserved first and last residue. The D gene is left open where the match is weak. Rows may omit the clone size; those that give it use once, few, many or a size class.

D gene: TRBD1
clone size: few
V gene: TRBV25-1
J gene: TRBJ1-6
CDR3 protein: CASSESLRGRSNSPLHF
CDR3 DNA: TGTGCCAGCAGTGAATCCCTCAGGGGGCGCAGTAATTCACCCCTCCACTTT

D gene: .
clone size: once
V gene: TRBV6-6
J gene: TRBJ2-5
CDR3 protein: CASSYSTGPGGTQYF
CDR3 DNA: TGTGCCAGCAGTTACTCGACCGGCCCCGGGGGGACCCAGTACTTC

D gene: TRBD2
clone size: .
V gene: TRBV5-1
J gene: TRBJ2-5
CDR3 protein: CASSLGLAGVNLLRETQYF
CDR3 DNA: TGCGCCAGCAGCTTGGGCCTAGCGGGAGTTAACCTACTTAGGGAGACCCAGTACTTC

D gene: .
clone size: once
V gene: TRBV4-2
J gene: TRBJ2-5
CDR3 protein: CASSQEGRPPQYF
CDR3 DNA: TGTGCCAGCAGCCAAGAGGGTAGGCCTCCCCAGTACTTC

D gene: .
clone size: .
V gene: TRBV6-5
J gene: TRBJ1-2
CDR3 protein: CASSALTHGYTF
CDR3 DNA: TGTGCCAGCAGTGCTCTTACCCATGGCTACACCTTC

D gene: .
clone size: few
V gene: TRBV2
J gene: TRBJ1-5
CDR3 protein: CASSEHQANQPQHF
CDR3 DNA: TGTGCCAGCAGTGAACACCAGGCCAATCAGCCCCAGCATTTT

D gene: TRBD2
clone size: once
V gene: TRBV11-2
J gene: TRBJ2-2
CDR3 protein: CASSLGLAGELFF
CDR3 DNA: TGTGCCAGCAGCCTCGGACTAGCCGGGGAGCTGTTTTTT

D gene: .
clone size: .
V gene: TRBV5-4
J gene: TRBJ2-1
CDR3 protein: CASSLGGDSNNEQFF
CDR3 DNA: TGTGCCAGCAGCCTCGGGGGTGACAGTAACAATGAGCAGTTCTTC

D gene: .
clone size: .
V gene: TRBV4-1
J gene: TRBJ1-1
CDR3 protein: CASSHKGGVMNTEAFF
CDR3 DNA: TGCGCCAGCAGCCATAAAGGAGGGGTCATGAACACTGAAGCTTTCTTT

D gene: .
clone size: .
V gene: TRBV5-6
J gene: TRBJ1-3
CDR3 protein: CASSLGGHHSGNTIHF
CDR3 DNA: TGTGCCAGCAGCTTGGGAGGACACCACTCTGGAAACACCATACATTTT

D gene: .
clone size: few
V gene: TRBV18
J gene: TRBJ2-2
CDR3 protein: CASSPNPVGLGELFF
CDR3 DNA: TGTGCCAGCTCACCGAATCCGGTAGGGCTCGGGGAGCTGTTTTTT

D gene: .
clone size: .
V gene: TRBV5-1
J gene: TRBJ2-1
CDR3 protein: CASSLPREAYNEQFF
CDR3 DNA: TGCGCCAGCAGCTTGCCAAGGGAAGCCTACAATGAGCAGTTCTTC

D gene: .
clone size: .
V gene: TRBV6-6
J gene: TRBJ2-1
CDR3 protein: CASSPGPRSYNEQFF
CDR3 DNA: TGTGCCAGCAGTCCGGGACCTCGCTCCTACAATGAGCAGTTCTTC

D gene: .
clone size: .
V gene: TRBV5-5
J gene: TRBJ2-3
CDR3 protein: CASSFESPGTDTQYF
CDR3 DNA: TGTGCCAGCAGCTTTGAGTCCCCCGGGACGGATACGCAGTATTTT

D gene: .
clone size: .
V gene: TRBV11-2
J gene: TRBJ1-3
CDR3 protein: CASSLGPWLNTIYF
CDR3 DNA: TGTGCCAGCAGCTTAGGGCCTTGGTTAAACACCATATATTTT

D gene: .
clone size: .
V gene: TRBV6-5
J gene: TRBJ1-1
CDR3 protein: CASRQQGRDTEAFF
CDR3 DNA: TGTGCCAGCAGGCAACAGGGTAGGGACACTGAAGCTTTCTTT

D gene: .
clone size: .
V gene: TRBV11-2
J gene: TRBJ1-6
CDR3 protein: CASSLVGGRNSPLHF
CDR3 DNA: TGTGCCAGCAGCTTAGTTGGGGGCAGAAATTCACCCCTCCACTTT

D gene: .
clone size: .
V gene: TRBV14
J gene: TRBJ2-1
CDR3 protein: CASSQVWTLNNEQFF
CDR3 DNA: TGTGCCAGCAGCCAAGTTTGGACGTTAAACAATGAGCAGTTCTTC

D gene: .
clone size: few
V gene: TRBV2
J gene: TRBJ2-2
CDR3 protein: CASTTSRPGELFF
CDR3 DNA: TGTGCCAGCACCACTAGTCGTCCCGGGGAGCTGTTTTTT

D gene: TRBD1
clone size: .
V gene: TRBV13
J gene: TRBJ1-2
CDR3 protein: CASSLGTGGYGYTF
CDR3 DNA: TGTGCCAGCAGCTTAGGAACAGGGGGCTATGGCTACACCTTC

D gene: .
clone size: .
V gene: TRBV15
J gene: TRBJ2-5
CDR3 protein: CATSRETGTATQYF
CDR3 DNA: TGTGCCACCAGCAGAGAGACAGGGACTGCGACCCAGTACTTC

D gene: TRBD1
clone size: .
V gene: TRBV9
J gene: TRBJ2-3
CDR3 protein: CASSKRQGQPADTQYF
CDR3 DNA: TGTGCCAGCAGCAAACGACAGGGTCAACCGGCAGATACGCAGTATTTT

D gene: .
clone size: .
V gene: TRBV5-1
J gene: TRBJ1-1
CDR3 protein: CASSLGRYTEAFF
CDR3 DNA: TGCGCCAGCAGCTTGGGCCGGTACACTGAAGCTTTCTTT

D gene: TRBD1
clone size: .
V gene: TRBV5-6
J gene: TRBJ2-7
CDR3 protein: CASSRPTGGEQYF
CDR3 DNA: TGTGCCAGCAGCCGGCCTACAGGGGGCGAGCAGTACTTC